Presented here are 20 T cell receptor beta chains from one specimen sequenced in a study of T cells after yellow fever vaccination (dated by TCRdb to about 2019). Receptor libraries were prepared by 5' RACE. Data came from an Illumina NovaSeq 6000. TCRdb reprocessing: public reads trimmed at Q25 with fastp, clones called with MiXCR, in-frame beta chains kept. Entries that share a CDR3 protein sequence are merged under the most common genes and DNA. This sample gives over 300,000 distinct CDR3 sequences in total; more than 3% of them show up just once. Around 24% of the sample is held by the ten biggest clonotypes. What this sample's treatment or condition label stands for: live attenuated yellow fever vaccine strain. This sample comprised PBMCs, obtained on the day of the yellow fever booster vaccination. These receptors were collected from a man in his late teens or twenties who received the YFV17D yellow fever vaccine.

This clonotype occurred a few times. CDR3 DNA: TGTGCCAGCAGTTCACCAAGGACTAGCGGGGGTCCGTACGTC. This translates into CASSSPRTSGGPYV. The gene calls are TRBV6-2 or TRBV6-3 and TRBJ2-7, with 13 bases fitting TRBD2. Germline assignment: CDR1 MNHEY and CDR2 SVGEGT. V trimming: 4 bases; J trimming: 12 bases; junction bases outside the gene matches: 9. The CDR3 extends over 14 amino acids.

This clonotype was detected ten times or more. The chain combines TRBV5-1 with TRBJ2-1, with 7 bases aligning to TRBD2. With V trimmed by 0 bases and J by 6 bases, 3 bases remained unmatched. Per the germline V gene, CDR1 is SGHRS and CDR2 is YFSETQ. The CDR3 is made up of 14 amino acids. CDR3 loop: CASSLDGGFNEQFF. CDR3 coding DNA: TGCGCCAGCAGCTTGGACGGGGGGTTCAATGAGCAGTTCTTC. The full variable domain, in which reference TRBV5-1 and TRBJ2-1 provide the parts outside the CDR3, is KAGVTQTPRYLIKTRGQQVTLSCSPISGHRSVSWYQQTPGQGLQFLFEYFSETQRNKGNFPGRFSGRQFSNSRSEMNVSTLELGDSALYLCASSLDGGFNEQFFGPGTRLTVL.

This chain uses TRBV7-2 with TRBJ2-1; 12 bases line up with TRBD2. This CDR3 has 18 residues. The germline V gene encodes CDR1 SGHTA and CDR2 FQGNSA. The ends lost 1 base at V and 0 bases at J; junction bases unmatched: 4. Written as DNA, the CDR3 is TGTGCCAGCAGCTTAGGGACTAGCGGGGTTAGCTCCTACAATGAGCAGTTCTTC. Its protein is CASSLGTSGVSSYNEQFF.

Many counts were recorded for this clonotype. This sequence joins TRBV21-1 and TRBJ2-2; TRBD1 reflects the table's D call only, with no check against the DNA. TRBV21-1 is marked as a pseudogene. The CDR3 contains 16 residues. This CDR3 is CASSTRDRGATGELFF. The CDR3 bases are TGTGCCAGCAGCACCAGGGACAGGGGGGCCACCGGGGAGCTGTTTTTT.

This clonotype was seen many times. At one of its ends the junction is not consistent with the germline gene, which may arise from a read error. The V gene is TRBV7-7, the J gene TRBJ1-1; no clear D gene. The CDR3 has 14 amino acids. Per the germline V gene, CDR1 is SSHAT and CDR2 is FNYEAQ (reference sequence). For the CDR3, the DNA is TGTGCTAGCAGCTTTCCGGACGTGAACACTGAAGCTTTCTTT. This codes for CASSFPDVNTEAFF.

This clonotype was seen at least ten times. The chain combines TRBV4-3 with TRBJ2-3; D is ambiguous. V lost 0 bases and J lost 4, with 5 bases in between. Looked up from germline, CDR1 is LGHNA and CDR2 is YSLEER. This CDR3 has 13 amino acids. The CDR3 here is CASSQDLADTQYF. The CDR3 DNA is TGCGCCAGCAGCCAAGATCTGGCAGATACGCAGTATTTT.

This clonotype has at least ten counts. The chain couples TRBV4-3 to TRBJ2-1, with 7 bases lining up with TRBD2. V was pared by 1 base and J by 0 bases, with 6 bases of the junction left unmatched. The CDR3 runs to 17 residues. CDR1 is LGHNA and CDR2 is YSLEER in the germline V gene. CDR3 amino acids: CASSQVGGGSSYNEQFF. DNA for the CDR3: TGCGCCAGCAGCCAAGTCGGGGGAGGGAGCTCCTACAATGAGCAGTTCTTC.

This clonotype showed up many times. The chain couples TRBV20-1 to TRBJ2-1; 7 bases match TRBD2. V trimming: 1 base; J trimming: 0 bases; junction bases outside the gene matches: 6. This CDR3 spans 16 amino acids. The V gene's germline CDR1 is DFQATT and CDR2 SNEGSKA (reference sequence). In DNA form, the CDR3 reads TGCAGTGCTAGAGCTAGCGGACCAAGCTCCTACAATGAGCAGTTCTTC. This translates into CSARASGPSSYNEQFF.

The rearrangement joins TRBV5-1 to TRBJ2-3; tentative D call: TRBD1 (5 bases). V shed 4 bases and J shed 3 bases, with 12 bases lying between them. The CDR3 is 14 amino acids. Germline V gene sequence: CDR1 SGHRS, CDR2 YFSETQ. This chain's CDR3 is CASSRNTGTDTQYF. DNA of the CDR3: TGCGCCAGCAGCCGCAATACAGGAACAGATACGCAGTATTTT.

This clonotype turned up a few times. The CDR3 reads CASRTRRTDDYEQYV. The CDR3 region has the DNA TGTGCCAGCCGTACCCGACGGACGGACGACTACGAGCAGTACGTC. The V call is TRBV6-6, the J call TRBJ2-7; D remains ambiguous. With 8 bases removed from V and 3 bases from J, the gap between germline ends came to 20 bases. This CDR3 region has 15 residues. Germline V lookup: CDR1 MNHNY, CDR2 SVGAGI (reference sequence).

This clonotype appeared many times. V usage is TRBV5-1 and J usage is TRBJ1-3, with a possible D match to TRBD1 (5 bases). This CDR3 is built from 15 residues. The V end was cut by 2 bases, the J end by 1 base, with 10 bases between. Germline V CDR1 and CDR2: SGHRS, YFSETQ. The DNA for the CDR3 is TGCGCCAGCAGCTTCGATCAGGGTTCTGGAAACACCATATATTTT. It yields the protein CASSFDQGSGNTIYF.

This clonotype was seen ten or more times. The rearrangement uses TRBV12-3 or TRBV12-4 and TRBJ1-3; TRBD1 might be the D (6 bases). Trimming took off 6 bases at V and 4 bases at J, with 10 bases between the two ends. The CDR3 has 13 amino acids. CDR3 residues: CASSLGTGNTIYF. The DNA for the CDR3 is TGTGCCAGCAGCTTGGGGACAGGAAACACCATATATTTT.

The chain is built from TRBV6-5 and TRBJ1-6; D is ambiguous. The CDR3 length is 15 residues. The V gene's germline CDR1 is MNHEY and CDR2 SVGAGI. V was clipped by 2 bases and J by 8 bases, with 13 bases between them. This CDR3 is CASSYVNRRYSPLHF. The CDR3 region has the DNA TGTGCCAGCAGTTACGTCAACAGAAGATATTCACCCCTCCACTTT.

The chain employs TRBV7-8 and TRBJ1-5; 11 bases line up with TRBD1. The germline gives CDR1 SGHVS, CDR2 FQNEAQ. The ends lost 5 bases at V and 7 bases at J; junction bases unmatched: 10. The CDR3 has 16 amino acids. The CDR3 loop is CASSPGRDRGLQPQHF. For the CDR3, the DNA is TGTGCCAGCAGCCCAGGCCGGGACAGGGGGTTACAGCCCCAGCATTTT.

This clonotype was counted at least ten times. The CDR3 is CASSPIRRGRSGELFF. In nucleotides, the CDR3 is TGTGCCAGCAGCCCTATAAGGAGGGGAAGGAGCGGGGAGCTGTTTTTT. The chain joins TRBV7-8 to TRBJ2-2; a possible D gene is TRBD2 (6 bases). V lost 5 bases to trimming and J lost 7 bases, with 20 bases between them. Germline V gene sequence: CDR1 SGHVS, CDR2 FQNEAQ. The CDR3 loop spans 16 amino acids.

This clonotype has ten or more counts. The rearrangement uses TRBV5-1 and TRBJ2-6, with D tentatively TRBD1 or TRBD2 (5 bases each). The germline V gene encodes CDR1 SGHRS and CDR2 YFSETQ. The V and J ends lost 1 base and 3 bases respectively, with 11 bases between them. This CDR3 region has 16 residues. CDR3 coding DNA: TGCGCCAGCAGCTTGCAGGGAGCGGATGGGGCCAACGTCCTGACTTTC. Its protein product is CASSLQGADGANVLTF.

V and J are TRBV7-9 and TRBJ1-2; a weak D match, TRBD1 (6 bases). The CDR3 sequence is 15 residues long. V was pared by 5 bases and J by 3 bases, with 16 bases between. Per germline, CDR1 SEHNR and CDR2 FQNEAQ (reference sequence). The CDR3 region is CASSPSGGADYGYTF. The CDR3 bases are TGTGCCAGCAGCCCCTCGGGGGGGGCGGACTATGGCTACACCTTC.

This clonotype was seen only a few times. The chain links TRBV5-4 to TRBJ1-2; 8 positions agree with TRBD1. J lost 4 bases, V lost 3 bases, and 5 bases had no gene match. Germline loops: CDR1 SGHNT, CDR2 YYREEE (reference sequence). This CDR3 spans 14 amino acids. Written as DNA, the CDR3 is TGTGCCAGCAGCTATGGACAGGGAGTCTATGGCTACACCTTC. Translated: CASSYGQGVYGYTF. The entire variable domain, with the rest obtained from reference TRBV5-4 and TRBJ1-2, is as follows: ETGVTQSPTHLIKTRGQQVTLRCSSQSGHNTVSWYQQALGQGPQFIFQYYREEENGRGNFPPRFSGLQFPNYSSELNVNALELDDSALYLCASSYGQGVYGYTFGSGTRLTVV.

This clonotype was detected many times. The chain links TRBV20-1 to TRBJ2-6; 7 nucleotides line up with TRBD1. V lost 4 bases and J lost 2; bases outside the gene matches: 2. The length of the CDR3 is 14 residues. Germline V gives CDR1 DFQATT, CDR2 SNEGSKA (reference sequence). CDR3 DNA sequence: TGCAGTGCTACCCAGGGGGCTGGGGCCAACGTCCTGACTTTC. This gives the protein CSATQGAGANVLTF.

This clonotype was seen more than once but under ten times. V is TRBV4-1 and J is TRBJ2-1; tentatively, D is TRBD2 (6 bases). Trimming removed 1 base at V and 2 bases at J, with 12 bases between. Germline V lookup: CDR1 MGHRA, CDR2 YSYEKL. The CDR3 extends over 16 amino acids. The CDR3 DNA reads as TGCGCCAGCAGCCAAGGGGATGCGGGGACCTACAATGAGCAGTTCTTC. Residues: CASSQGDAGTYNEQFF.